This TCR beta chain appears in the sequencing data of a study of radiotherapy plus CTLA-4 blockade in lung cancer. Study overall: Objective response rate was 18%; disease control rate, 25% to 35%.

Study findings and constraints: Radiotherapy was combined with ipilimumab, and tumor-derived TCR clones then expanded in blood.

This CDR3 comprises 14 residues. Per germline, CDR1 LGHNA and CDR2 YNFKEQ. The V gene end was trimmed by 4 bases and the J gene end by 3 bases; junction bases not matched to a gene: 2. A remark on this clone: Its antigen is as yet unknown.

CTLA-4 blockade with ipilimumab, together with focal radiation, was given to patients with chemo-refractory metastatic non-small-cell lung cancer. The data were produced by immunoSEQ multiplex PCR, yet TCRdb's version contains in-frame clones alone and is incomplete. The sample lists 89,000 or so clones, roughly 80% occurring once. This sequence was found in a human donor with non-small cell lung cancer who had a partial response to radiotherapy plus ipilimumab. The sequences come from peripheral blood, collected from a patient treated with radiotherapy plus ipilimumab. This rearrangement joins TRBV4-2 to TRBJ2-7, with 11 bases fitting TRBD2. The CDR3: CASSPGTSGYEQYF. CDR3 nucleotide sequence: TGTGCCAGCAGCCCCGGGACTAGCGGCTACGAGCAGTACTTC.